The 2 T cell receptor beta chains below all came from one sample that was sequenced in a study of blood T cells in healthy people across ages. Alongside a J-beta primer mix, a sample-barcoded 5' primer served in a second PCR lasting about 7 to 12 cycles. TCRdb passed the 5' RACE reads through MiXCR, listing each CDR3 protein once. The table lists 1.5 million to 2 million distinct CDR3 sequences, roughly 50% of them singletons. The sample taken for sequencing was blood. All receptors derive from a woman aged 40 to 55 in good health.

The rearrangement links TRBV28 to TRBJ2-7; 8 positions agree with TRBD2. V dropped 9 bases and J dropped 0; count of bases not matched to a gene: 7. This CDR3 comprises 14 residues. Germline CDR1 reads MDHEN; CDR2 reads SYDVKM. CDR3 DNA: TGTGCCAGTATTAGCGGGGTAAGCTCCTACGAGCAGTACTTC. It yields the protein CASISGVSSYEQYF.

The chain employs TRBV12-3 or TRBV12-4 and TRBJ2-3; 7 nucleotides line up with TRBD1. J gave up 2 bases and V 3 bases, and 8 bases lay outside the gene matches. This CDR3 contains 16 residues. The CDR3 loop is CASSFSRDRVTDTQYF. In DNA, the CDR3 is TGTGCCAGCAGTTTCTCGCGAGACAGGGTCACAGATACGCAGTATTTT.